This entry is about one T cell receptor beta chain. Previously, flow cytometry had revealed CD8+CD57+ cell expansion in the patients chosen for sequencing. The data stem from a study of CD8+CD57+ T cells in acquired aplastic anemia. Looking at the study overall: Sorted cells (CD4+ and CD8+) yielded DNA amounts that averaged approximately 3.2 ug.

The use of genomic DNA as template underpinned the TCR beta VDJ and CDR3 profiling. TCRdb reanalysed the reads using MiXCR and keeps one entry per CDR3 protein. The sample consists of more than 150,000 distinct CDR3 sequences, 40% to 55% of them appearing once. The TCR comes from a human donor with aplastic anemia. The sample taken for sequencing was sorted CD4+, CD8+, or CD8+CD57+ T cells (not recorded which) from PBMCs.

The CDR3 spells CASSYSASSYEQYV. The CDR3 coding sequence is TGTGCTAGCAGTTACTCGGCTAGCTCCTACGAGCAGTACGTC. The rearrangement joins TRBV6-5 to TRBJ2-7; unclear D gene. Looked up from germline, CDR1 is MNHEY and CDR2 is SVGAGI. The CDR3 contains 14 residues.